One T cell receptor beta chain is described in this entry. This sample stems from a study of OX40 agonist ivuxolimab in advanced cancers. For the study at large: Past anti-PD-1, anti-PD-L1 or anti-CTLA-4 therapy was accepted, and roughly 37% had received some.

Data came from immunoSEQ multiplex PCR; TCRdb stores just in-frame clones and leaves some out. The repertoire holds roughly 100,000 clones, with roughly 80% as singletons. The CDR3 totals 13 residues. Trimming left V 0 bases short and J 11 bases short, with 13 bases between. Germline CDR1 reads LGHNA; CDR2 reads YNFKEQ. Source: CD4+ or CD8+ T cells sorted from blood, taken in a trial of the OX40 agonist ivuxolimab. This receptor was taken from an adult with an advanced solid tumor such as melanoma, head and neck, liver or kidney cancer. The chain links TRBV4-2 to TRBJ1-1, with a weak D call TRBD1 (6 bases). The CDR3 is CASSQDSGRGAFF. CDR3 in DNA: TGTGCCAGCAGCCAAGATTCGGGGAGGGGGGCTTTCTTT.